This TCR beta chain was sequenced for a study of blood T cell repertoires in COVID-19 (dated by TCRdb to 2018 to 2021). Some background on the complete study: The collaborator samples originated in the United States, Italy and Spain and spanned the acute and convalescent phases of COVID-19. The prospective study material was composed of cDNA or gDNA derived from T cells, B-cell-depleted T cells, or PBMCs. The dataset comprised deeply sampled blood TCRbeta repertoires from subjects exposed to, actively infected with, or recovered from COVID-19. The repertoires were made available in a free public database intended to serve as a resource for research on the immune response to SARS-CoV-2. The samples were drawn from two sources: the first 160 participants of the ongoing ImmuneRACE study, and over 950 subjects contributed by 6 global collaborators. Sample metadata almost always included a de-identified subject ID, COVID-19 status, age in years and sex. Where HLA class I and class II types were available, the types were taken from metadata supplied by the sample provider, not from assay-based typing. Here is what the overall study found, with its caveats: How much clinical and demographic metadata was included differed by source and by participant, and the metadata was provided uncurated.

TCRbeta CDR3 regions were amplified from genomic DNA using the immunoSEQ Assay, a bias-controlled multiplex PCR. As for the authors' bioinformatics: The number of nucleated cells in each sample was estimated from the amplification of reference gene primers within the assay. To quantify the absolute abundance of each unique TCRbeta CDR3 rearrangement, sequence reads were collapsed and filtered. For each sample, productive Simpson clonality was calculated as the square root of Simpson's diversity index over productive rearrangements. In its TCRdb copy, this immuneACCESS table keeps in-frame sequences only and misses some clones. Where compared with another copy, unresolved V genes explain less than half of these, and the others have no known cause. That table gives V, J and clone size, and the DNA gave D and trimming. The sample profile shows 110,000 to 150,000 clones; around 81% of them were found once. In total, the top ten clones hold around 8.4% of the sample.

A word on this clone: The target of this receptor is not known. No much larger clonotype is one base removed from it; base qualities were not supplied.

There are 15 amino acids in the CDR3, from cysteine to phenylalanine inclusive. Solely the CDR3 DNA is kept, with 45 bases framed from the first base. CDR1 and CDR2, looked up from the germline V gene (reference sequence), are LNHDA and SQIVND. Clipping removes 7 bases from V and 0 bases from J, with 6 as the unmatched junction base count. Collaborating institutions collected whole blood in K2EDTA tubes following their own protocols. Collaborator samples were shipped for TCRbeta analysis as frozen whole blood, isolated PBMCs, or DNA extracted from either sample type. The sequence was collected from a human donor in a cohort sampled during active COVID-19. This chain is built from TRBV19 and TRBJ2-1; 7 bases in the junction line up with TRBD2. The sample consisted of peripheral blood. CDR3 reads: CASTPRGSSYNEQFF. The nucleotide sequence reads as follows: TGTGCCAGTACCCCCCGCGGGAGCTCCTACAATGAGCAGTTCTTC.